The sequence of this TCR beta chain was determined in a study of neoadjuvant anti-PD-1 for oral cavity cancer (dated by TCRdb to 2020 to 2022). Concerning the study at large: Before curative-intent surgical resection, most patients were given three to four biweekly doses of nivolumab at 3 mg/kg. Patients with complete response, partial response or stable disease by RECIST 1.1 were defined as responders, whereas patients with progression were defined as non-responders. There were eleven to twelve patients in the parent correlative cohort, and the response rate was around 30%. Patients without progression received a fourth nivolumab dose around day 43 and underwent definitive surgical resection on days 50-56. Results and caveats for the whole study, not just this receptor: The TCR analyses had only three patients in each response group, and the authors called for validation in larger cohorts. Higher pretreatment blood Treg/Th17 ratios correlated with higher pretreatment blood TCRbeta clonality and lower post-treatment tumor TCRbeta clonality. Within PBMCs, T cell clonality (Gini index) was significantly higher in non-responders than responders after neoadjuvant nivolumab.

PBMC libraries used mostly roughly 500 ng of input genomic DNA for deep sequencing, with six replicates per sample. The immunoSEQ hsTCRbeta kit was used to prepare TCRbeta libraries according to the manufacturer's instructions. The finished libraries were brought together in one pool at 3 nM, which was then read using an Illumina NovaSeq 6000 S4 flow cell. The original methods were these. Raw data preprocessing and quality control were performed with the immunoSEQ Analyzer. The analysis was restricted to productive rearrangements, with each unique CDR3 amino acid sequence defining a clonotype. Repertoire clonality was estimated as the Gini-Simpson index, which was computed with the R package tcR. Student's t test was used to compare Gini indices, and Pearson correlation was used to assess associations with tumor size change. In TCRdb, the immuneACCESS table is reduced to in-frame sequences with V and J assigned. These tables do not hold every clone; where another copy was compared, an unresolved V gene accounts for under half, and the others remain unexplained. For V, J and clone size, that table is used; D and trimming come from the DNA. This sample holds some 16,000 clones; 60% to 80% were observed only once. In total, the top ten clones hold approximately 2.6% of the sample.

This clone was counted a few times. Its recognized antigen is unknown. Nothing much larger sits one base from this clone, and base qualities are not available. From the cysteine through the phenylalanine, the CDR3 covers 16 amino acids. The DNA shown is the 48-base CDR3, in frame from base 1. Via the germline V gene, CDR1 is SQVTM and CDR2 ANQGSEA. The V end gives up 5 bases and the J end 4 bases, leaving 7 bases in the junction not matched to a gene. The time point label on this specimen signifies: before neoadjuvant nivolumab. None of the patients had received prior systemic or radiation treatment, and all were newly diagnosed with stage II-IVA oral cavity squamous cell carcinoma. The cohort consisted of patients with HPV-negative, locally advanced oral cavity squamous cell carcinoma. Peripheral blood mononuclear cells were analyzed directly, without maintenance or expansion in culture. The samples were obtained from a longitudinal correlative study of a single-arm phase II trial testing neoadjuvant nivolumab in oral cavity squamous cell carcinoma. Subject-matched pre- and post-treatment PBMCs and tumors from three responders and three non-responders underwent genomic DNA-based TCRbeta sequencing. Peripheral blood mononuclear cells were collected before nivolumab treatment and again after treatment, at the time of surgery. The Maxwell RSC DNA from Cells kit was used to extract genomic DNA from PBMCs.

The clonotype originates from a person aged 40-85 years with oral cavity squamous cell carcinoma. The input for sequencing was PBMCs, taken before nivolumab (anti-PD-1) treatment. The sequence links TRBV29-1 to TRBJ2-2, with TRBD2 identical over 13 junction bases. Here the CDR3 is given as CSVRTSGSLSTGELFF. The nucleotides are TGCAGCGTTCGGACTAGCGGGAGCCTTAGCACCGGGGAGCTGTTTTTT.